Below are 25 T cell receptor beta chains sequenced from a single sample in a study of T cell therapy after organ transplantation. Their target antigens are unknown. Time point given: 20-29 weeks after completion of therapy. Measured with immunoSEQ multiplex PCR; TCRdb has only the in-frame clones, and not every one. The table includes approximately 3,500 clones, 55% to 70% detected once. The sample consisted of CD8+ T cells from blood, taken after autologous CMV-specific T cell therapy. The receptor source for this set is a human patient who had received a solid organ transplant and had CMV disease. Some T cells here may be from the graft donor.

This rearrangement joins TRBV4-1 to TRBJ2-1; D is possibly TRBD2 (6 bases). Trimming shortened V by 0 bases and J by 8 bases, and 14 bases separated the two germline ends. The CDR3 has 15 residues. CDR1 is MGHRA and CDR2 is YSYEKL in the germline V gene. Written as DNA, the CDR3 is TGCGCCAGCAGCCAAGATCCTAGCGTAGACGATGAGCAGTTCTTC. Its translation is CASSQDPSVDDEQFF.

The genes are TRBV13 and TRBJ2-7, with D possibly matching TRBD2 (5 bases). The germline V gene encodes CDR1 PRHDT and CDR2 FYEKMQ (reference sequence). Trimming removed 5 bases at V and 6 bases at J, with 11 bases between. This CDR3 spans 12 amino acids. This CDR3 reads CASSLLEGEQYF. CDR3 in DNA: TGTGCCAGCAGCCTTTTAGAGGGCGAGCAGTACTTC.

The chain carries TRBV7-8 and TRBJ2-1, with D possibly being TRBD1 or TRBD2 (5 bases each). Germline V gives CDR1 SGHVS, CDR2 FQNEAQ. The CDR3 is made up of 15 amino acids. Trimming shortened V by 3 bases and J by 5 bases, and 14 bases separated the two germline ends. CDR3 sequence reads: CASSFLAGTHNEQFF. The CDR3 coding sequence is TGTGCCAGCAGCTTTTTAGCTGGGACCCACAATGAGCAGTTCTTC.

The V call is TRBV2, the J call TRBJ1-5, with a possible D match to TRBD1 (5 bases). V gave up 7 bases and J gave up 2 bases, with 12 bases separating them. This CDR3 has 14 amino acids. Per the germline V gene, CDR1 is SNHLY and CDR2 is FYNNEI. CDR3 DNA: TGTGCCAGCAATCTACTAGGGGGCAATCAGCCCCAGCATTTT. Protein product: CASNLLGGNQPQHF. Supplemented by reference TRBV2 and TRBJ1-5, the full variable domain reads EPEVTQTPSHQVTQMGQEVILRCVPISNHLYFYWYRQILGQKVEFLVSFYNNEISEKSEIFDDQFSVERPDGSNFTLKIRSTKLEDSAMYFCASNLLGGNQPQHFGDGTRLSIL.

The genes are TRBV7-9 and TRBJ2-5, with a weak D call TRBD1 (6 bases). Trimming left V 8 bases short and J 5 bases short, with 21 bases between. This CDR3 spans 15 amino acids. From germline, CDR1 is SEHNR and CDR2 FQNEAQ (reference sequence). The CDR3 reads CASVAKGHRVETQYF. The DNA for the CDR3 is TGTGCCAGCGTAGCCAAGGGGCACAGGGTGGAGACCCAGTACTTC.

The V gene is TRBV10-3, the J gene TRBJ1-5; no reliable D call. CDR1 ENHRY and CDR2 SYGVKD come from the germline V gene. Trimming cost V 4 bases and J 0 bases, with 19 bases left between them. The CDR3 totals 18 residues. In DNA, the CDR3 is TGTGCCATCAGTGGAGCCGGGCCCGGAAGCTATAGCAATCAGCCCCAGCATTTT. As protein: CAISGAGPGSYSNQPQHF.

The J gene is TRBJ2-5, the V gene TRBV15; no definite D call. V was pared by 0 bases and J by 3 bases, with 8 bases between. This CDR3 is 14 amino acids long. Per germline, CDR1 LNHNV and CDR2 YYDKDF (reference sequence). CDR3 protein: CATSRDLAEETQYF. CDR3 DNA sequence: TGTGCCACCAGCAGAGATTTGGCGGAAGAGACCCAGTACTTC.

The V call is TRBV5-8, the J call TRBJ2-7; possibly TRBD2 for D (6 bases). The V gene lost 0 bases and the J gene lost 4 bases, with 14 bases spanning the gap. The CDR3 length is 15 residues. CDR1 SGHTS and CDR2 YDEGEE come from the germline V gene. The CDR3: CASSLATRAGYEQYV. CDR3 in DNA: TGTGCCAGCAGCTTGGCAACCCGGGCGGGGTACGAGCAGTACGTC.

The table lists this clone with a few counts. The chain joins TRBV7-9 to TRBJ2-7; possibly TRBD1 for D (6 bases). The V end was cut by 0 bases, the J end by 2 bases, with 8 bases between. The V gene's germline CDR1 is SEHNR and CDR2 FQNEAQ (reference sequence). The CDR3 has 14 residues. CDR3 loop: CASSLAGQPYEQYF. In DNA form, the CDR3 reads TGTGCCAGCAGCTTAGCCGGACAGCCCTACGAGCAGTACTTC.

The gene calls are TRBV6-5 and TRBJ2-7, with 9 positions matching TRBD1. The length of the CDR3 is 15 residues. Trimming cost V 5 bases and J 5 bases; bases outside gene matches: 10. Germline CDR1 reads MNHEY; CDR2 reads SVGAGI. The chain's CDR3 is CASSMGPDRGHEQYV. The CDR3 nucleotides are TGTGCCAGCAGTATGGGCCCGGACAGGGGTCACGAGCAGTACGTC.

The chain links TRBV5-5 to TRBJ2-2; 9 bases agree with TRBD2. The CDR3 is 15 amino acids. The germline V gene encodes CDR1 SGHKS and CDR2 YYEKEE (reference sequence). V trimming: 0 bases; J trimming: 5 bases; junction bases outside the gene matches: 2. The chain's CDR3 is CASSLVAGGTGELFF. The CDR3 DNA follows: TGTGCCAGCAGCTTGGTGGCGGGAGGGACCGGGGAGCTGTTTTTT.

The rearrangement joins TRBV10-2 to TRBJ2-3; D is ambiguous. Germline V gene lookup returns CDR1 WSHSY and CDR2 SAAADI. Between the trimmed V and J ends, which lost 3 bases and 4 bases, there was a span of 5 bases. There are 12 residues in the CDR3. The CDR3 protein is CASSERADTQYF. For the CDR3, the DNA is TGCGCCAGCAGTGAACGGGCAGATACGCAGTATTTT.

This CDR3 is CASSIRLAGTDTQYF. In DNA, the CDR3 is TGTGCCAGTAGTATTCGATTGGCTGGCACAGATACGCAGTATTTT. This sequence joins TRBV19 and TRBJ2-3; no clear D gene. V lost 3 bases to trimming and J lost 1 base, with 11 bases between them. Germline CDR1 reads LNHDA; CDR2 reads SQIVND (reference sequence). This CDR3 region has 15 residues.

V and J are TRBV5-1 and TRBJ2-7; D is perhaps TRBD2 (6 bases). The CDR3 totals 15 residues. V lost 0 bases and J 6 bases, leaving 16 bases between the germline ends. From germline, CDR1 is SGHRS and CDR2 YFSETQ. CDR3: CASSLVSGGGSEQYF. The CDR3 DNA is TGCGCCAGCAGCTTGGTAAGTGGAGGAGGGTCCGAGCAGTACTTC. Together with reference TRBV5-1 and TRBJ2-7, the CDR3 gives the full variable domain: KAGVTQTPRYLIKTRGQQVTLSCSPISGHRSVSWYQQTPGQGLQFLFEYFSETQRNKGNFPGRFSGRQFSNSRSEMNVSTLELGDSALYLCASSLVSGGGSEQYFGPGTRLTVT.

The chain has TRBV7-2 and TRBJ2-2; D gene ambiguous. CDR1 and CDR2 (germline): SGHTA, FQGNSA. The CDR3 sequence is 13 residues long. Trimming stripped 11 bases from V and 7 bases from J, with 17 bases between. The CDR3: CAVQLEGVGELFF. CDR3 nucleotides: TGTGCCGTTCAATTAGAAGGCGTCGGGGAGCTGTTTTTT.

The chain couples TRBV4-3 to TRBJ2-5; 8 bases line up with TRBD2. The CDR3 spans 17 residues. V lost 0 bases to trimming and J lost 3 bases; unmatched junction nucleotides: 9. The V gene's germline CDR1 is LGHNA and CDR2 YSLEER. CDR3 bases: TGCGCCAGCAGCCAAGATAGGCTAGCGGGCCCAAAAGAGACCCAGTACTTC. Its translation is CASSQDRLAGPKETQYF.

This clone was detected a few times. This chain uses TRBV15 with TRBJ2-5; 7 bases are shared with TRBD1. With 0 bases clipped from V and 4 bases from J, the junction kept 5 bases outside the gene matches. CDR1 and CDR2 (germline): LNHNV, YYDKDF (reference sequence). The CDR3 is 15 amino acids. The CDR3 bases are TGTGCCACCAGCAGAGATGACAGGGAATTAGAGACCCAGTACTTC. It encodes CATSRDDRELETQYF.

This clone was observed a single time. V is TRBV5-4 and J is TRBJ2-5; no firm D call. In germline, CDR1 is SGHNT, CDR2 YYREEE (reference sequence). CDR3 length: 14 amino acids. With 0 bases removed from V and 2 bases from J, the gap between germline ends came to 8 bases. The CDR3: CASSLGGWQETQYF. In nucleotides, the CDR3 is TGTGCCAGCAGCTTGGGGGGTTGGCAAGAGACCCAGTACTTC.

This chain joins TRBV5-4 and TRBJ2-5, with D perhaps TRBD1 or TRBD2 (5 bases each). CDR3 size: 15 residues. Trimming took 4 bases from V and 1 from J, leaving 14 bases between them. Germline CDR1 SGHNT, CDR2 YYREEE (reference sequence). This CDR3 is CASSPGDGGQETQYF. The CDR3 nucleotides read TGTGCCAGCAGCCCCGGGGACGGAGGCCAAGAGACCCAGTACTTC.

This clone was detected only a few times. The J gene is TRBJ1-5, the V gene TRBV7-9; 8 bases map to TRBD1. This CDR3 region has 16 residues. V dropped 5 bases and J dropped 5; count of bases not matched to a gene: 11. Germline lookup yields CDR1 SEHNR and CDR2 FQNEAQ (reference sequence). As DNA, the CDR3 is TGTGCCAGCAGCCCCGCGGACAGGGACCGCTATCAGCCCCAGCATTTT. Its protein is CASSPADRDRYQPQHF.

Judged by abundance, this clone is medium-sized (0.01 to 0.1%). CDR3 nucleotides: TGCAGCGTTGAAGCCCTGGGGGAGACCCAGTACTTC. This codes for CSVEALGETQYF. This rearrangement joins TRBV29-1 to TRBJ2-5; D not resolved. The CDR3 runs 12 residues. Germline values: CDR1 SQVTM, CDR2 ANQGSEA. Trimming cost V 1 base and J 5 bases, with 8 bases left between them.

CDR3 sequence reads: CASSRLAGNYNEQFF. The DNA for the CDR3 is TGTGCCAGCAGCCGACTAGCGGGCAACTACAATGAGCAGTTCTTC. The V call is TRBV7-3, the J call TRBJ2-1; 10 positions agree with TRBD2. The CDR3 extends over 15 amino acids. With 5 bases clipped from V and 3 bases from J, the junction kept 4 bases outside the gene matches. Germline V gene sequence: CDR1 SGHTA, CDR2 FQGTGA.

CDR3 residues: CASSLRTGANTGELFF. CDR3 nucleotide sequence: TGTGCCAGCAGCTTGCGGACAGGGGCCAACACCGGGGAGCTGTTTTTT. This chain connects TRBV5-8 to TRBJ2-2; 9 bases fit TRBD1. The CDR3 loop spans 16 amino acids. The V and J ends lost 1 base and 2 bases, in that order; junction bases with no gene match: 3. Germline CDR1 reads SGHTS; CDR2 reads YDEGEE.

The chain uses TRBV5-8 and TRBJ2-2, with 7 bases lining up with TRBD1. Germline trimming cut 8 bases from V and 5 bases from J; bases unmatched to any gene: 9. Germline V gene data show CDR1 as SGHTS and CDR2 as YDEGEE. The CDR3 is 14 residues long. CDR3 DNA: TGTGCCAGATCTTACAGGGGAAGAACCGGGGAGCTGTTTTTT. Translation: CARSYRGRTGELFF.

The chain uses TRBV4-1 and TRBJ2-3; D ambiguous. CDR3 length: 12 residues. Germline V gene data show CDR1 as MGHRA and CDR2 as YSYEKL. Trimming shortened V by 0 bases and J by 12 bases, and 10 bases separated the two germline ends. The CDR3 DNA reads as TGCGCCAGCAGCCAAGATCAGAGGCAACAGTATTTT. Its translation is CASSQDQRQQYF.